Listed below are T cell receptor beta chains from one sample, sequenced in a study of long-term antiretroviral therapy in people with HIV. Sequencing used immunoSEQ multiplex PCR; TCRdb keeps in-frame clones, though not all of them. Of roughly 28,000 clones listed, roughly nine tenths are singletons. Sequenced here: unsorted PBMCs, sampled 3.1 years after starting antiretroviral therapy. Source of these receptors: a man between 18 and 35 years old with HIV. Both conserved end residues are part of each CDR3. A D gene is named only where the DNA matches it firmly. The size of a clone is reported for some rows only, either as once, few or many, or as a class for expanded clones.

d_call j_call v_call clone_size cdr3_length cdr3_aa cdr3_nt
NA TRBJ1-1 TRBV5-6 NA 12 CASSLAVNEAFF TGTGCCAGCAGCTTGGCGGTAAATGAAGCTTTCTTT
TRBD1 TRBJ2-2 TRBV7-2 NA 15 CASLPRDRPTGELFF TGTGCCAGCTTGCCCAGGGACAGACCAACCGGGGAGCTGTTTTTT
NA TRBJ2-3 TRBV11-3 NA 13 CASSLDWSDTQYF TGTGCCAGCAGCCTAGACTGGTCAGATACGCAGTATTTT
TRBD2 TRBJ2-7 TRBV5-1 NA 14 CASSLALAGDEQYF TGCGCCAGCAGCTTGGCGCTAGCGGGAGACGAGCAGTACTTC
NA TRBJ1-1 TRBV5-6 NA 12 CASSGLNTEAFF TGTGCCAGCAGCGGTCTGAACACTGAAGCTTTCTTT
TRBD1 TRBJ2-5 TRBV5-8 NA 14 CASSKGTARETQYF TGTGCCAGCAGCAAAGGGACAGCTAGGGAGACCCAGTACTTC
NA TRBJ1-2 TRBV6-6 NA 15 CASSYSKGWPYGYTF TGTGCCAGCAGTTACTCCAAAGGTTGGCCCTATGGCTACACCTTC
NA TRBJ2-2 TRBV27 few 13 CASFRPNTGELFF TGTGCCAGCTTCAGGCCGAACACCGGGGAGCTGTTTTTT
NA TRBJ2-7 TRBV5-4 once 12 CASSLRAEEQYF TGTGCCAGCAGCTTGAGGGCGGAAGAGCAGTACTTC
NA TRBJ2-7 TRBV7-2 NA 14 CASSSNRASYEQYF TGTGCCAGCAGCTCGAACAGGGCCTCCTACGAGCAGTACTTC
TRBD1 TRBJ2-7 TRBV30 once 15 CAWSVRDRGTYEQYF TGTGCCTGGAGTGTACGAGACAGGGGGACCTACGAGCAGTACTTC
TRBD1 TRBJ1-2 TRBV5-6 NA 14 CASSYRDRVDGYTF TGTGCCAGCAGCTACCGGGACAGGGTGGATGGCTACACCTTC
NA TRBJ1-4 TRBV4-1 NA 15 CASSLPGTGLKKLFF TGCGCCAGCAGCCTTCCCGGGACGGGTCTCAAAAAACTGTTTTTT
NA TRBJ1-2 TRBV20-1 once 11 CSARGSYGYTF TGCAGTGCTAGGGGTAGCTATGGCTACACCTTC
TRBD1 TRBJ1-2 TRBV9 NA 15 CASSVGLGGTYGYTF TGTGCCAGCAGCGTAGGGTTAGGGGGCACCTATGGCTACACCTTC